The 27 T cell receptor beta chains below come from one sample, sequenced in a study of cytomegalovirus exposure and HLA in healthy donors. In the PCR, 60 Vbeta and 13 Jbeta primers were used. Clones were read by immunoSEQ multiplex PCR, and TCRdb kept only the in-frame ones, dropping some. Found here are about 77,000 clones, 78% of them singletons; the top ten hold 3% to 4%. The sequenced sample was PBMCs. All receptors derive from a man aged 35 to 55 in good health and CMV-seronegative.

The gene calls are TRBV7-9 and TRBJ2-5, with 16 bases identical to TRBD2. The CDR3 has 18 residues. The V segment lost 4 bases and the J segment 1 base; nucleotides outside the gene matches: 6. CDR1 SEHNR and CDR2 FQNEAQ come from the germline V gene (reference sequence). CDR3 DNA sequence: TGTGCCAGCAGCTCGGGACTAGCGGGGGGGGACTTCCAAGAGACCCAGTACTTC. This translates into CASSSGLAGGDFQETQYF.

This chain links TRBV7-2 with TRBJ2-2, with TRBD2 matching over 7 bases. With 7 bases clipped from V and 2 bases from J, the junction kept 10 bases outside the gene matches. The CDR3 is made up of 16 amino acids. CDR1 and CDR2 (germline): SGHTA, FQGNSA. The CDR3 is CASTDGGSLNTGELFF. The CDR3 coding sequence is TGTGCCAGCACCGACGGGGGGTCTCTAAACACCGGGGAGCTGTTTTTT. Supplemented by reference TRBV7-2 and TRBJ2-2, the full variable domain reads GAGVSQSPSNKVTEKGKDVELRCDPISGHTALYWYRQSLGQGLEFLIYFQGNSAPDKSGLPSDRFSAERTGGSVSTLTIQRTQQEDSAVYLCASTDGGSLNTGELFFGEGSRLTVL.

The rearrangement links TRBV5-5 to TRBJ1-4, with TRBD1 matching over 7 bases. The V gene's germline CDR1 is SGHKS and CDR2 YYEKEE (reference sequence). With 2 bases clipped from V and 7 bases from J, the junction kept 5 bases outside the gene matches. The CDR3 is 14 amino acids. The CDR3 loop reads CASSLGGQTEKLFF. The CDR3 nucleotides read TGTGCCAGCAGCTTAGGGGGCCAAACTGAAAAACTGTTTTTT.

The J gene is TRBJ1-1, the V gene TRBV7-3; 9 bases map to TRBD1. The CDR3 spans 15 residues. Germline V gives CDR1 SGHTA, CDR2 FQGTGA. The V gene end was trimmed by 5 bases and the J gene end by 5 bases; junction bases not matched to a gene: 9. The CDR3 DNA sequence: TGTGCCAGCAGCCCGAGGGGACAGGGATCAACTGAAGCTTTCTTT. Its protein is CASSPRGQGSTEAFF.

V gene TRBV18 combines with J gene TRBJ1-6, with 10 positions matching TRBD1. The ends lost 3 bases at V and 9 bases at J; junction bases unmatched: 5. Germline-derived CDR1 and CDR2 are KGHSH and LQKENI. CDR3 length: 15 residues. CDR3 bases: TGTGCCAGCTCACCGGGGACAGGGGTATTTTCACCCCTCCACTTT. It translates to CASSPGTGVFSPLHF.

The chain carries TRBV19 and TRBJ1-6; the D gene is possibly TRBD1 (6 bases). CDR1 and CDR2 from the germline V gene are LNHDA and SQIVND (reference sequence). V lost 4 bases and J 0 bases, leaving 10 bases between the germline ends. The CDR3 is 16 amino acids. CDR3 coding DNA: TGTGCCAGTAGTAAACAGGGAATCTCCTATAATTCACCCCTCCACTTT. It is translated as CASSKQGISYNSPLHF.

V and J are TRBV11-2 and TRBJ2-3; 7 bases agree with TRBD2. The CDR3 covers 16 residues. The trim removed 8 bases at V and 3 bases at J, leaving 14 bases unmatched. The germline V gene has CDR1 SGHAT and CDR2 FQNNGV. Written as DNA, the CDR3 is TGTGCCAGCTGCCTGGAGTGCGGGGGAACTACAGATACGCAGTATTTT. Its protein is CASCLECGGTTDTQYF.

V and J are TRBV6-5 and TRBJ1-1; 7 bases line up with TRBD1. The V gene's germline CDR1 is MNHEY and CDR2 SVGAGI. V dropped 0 bases and J dropped 3; count of bases not matched to a gene: 4. The length of the CDR3 is 15 residues. This CDR3 reads CASSYSTGRYTEAFF. The CDR3 DNA is TGTGCCAGCAGTTACTCGACAGGGAGGTACACTGAAGCTTTCTTT.

CDR3 nucleotide sequence: TGTGCCAGCAGTCTAGTTTCCCCAACCTACGAGCAGTACTTC. Amino acid sequence: CASSLVSPTYEQYF. The chain has TRBV6-1 and TRBJ2-7; D uncertain. V was pared by 5 bases and J by 2 bases, with 13 bases between. The germline V gene encodes CDR1 MNHNS and CDR2 SASEGT. CDR3 length equals 14 residues.

This sequence joins TRBV6-4 and TRBJ1-6, with no clear D. Germline lookup yields CDR1 MRHNA and CDR2 SNTAGT. V lost 3 bases and J 6 bases, leaving 12 bases between the germline ends. The CDR3 contains 15 residues. CDR3 loop: CASSEVGSGNSPLHF. The CDR3 DNA is TGTGCCAGCAGTGAAGTGGGGAGTGGTAATTCACCCCTCCACTTT.

The chain uses TRBV9 and TRBJ2-3; TRBD1 agrees at 8 bases. Germline trimming cut 4 bases from V and 0 bases from J; bases unmatched to any gene: 16. This CDR3 comprises 19 residues. From germline, CDR1 is SGDLS and CDR2 YYNGEE. CDR3 coding DNA: TGTGCCAGCAGCCCACGGATCAGGGGGCGCCTGGAAAGCACAGATACGCAGTATTTT. This encodes CASSPRIRGRLESTDTQYF. Complete variable domain (other parts from reference TRBV9 and TRBJ2-3): DSGVTQTPKHLITATGQRVTLRCSPRSGDLSVYWYQQSLDQGLQFLIQYYNGEERAKGNILERFSAQQFPDLHSELNLSSLELGDSALYFCASSPRIRGRLESTDTQYFGPGTRLTVL.

The V gene is TRBV7-9, the J gene TRBJ2-5; D is possibly TRBD2 (6 bases). Between the trimmed V and J ends, which lost 4 bases and 1 base, there was a span of 7 bases. CDR1 and CDR2 (germline): SEHNR, FQNEAQ (reference sequence). The CDR3 is made up of 13 amino acids. The CDR3 here is CASSWGGQETQYF. In DNA form, the CDR3 reads TGTGCCAGCAGCTGGGGAGGCCAAGAGACCCAGTACTTC.

The CDR3 is CASSQGLYNEQFF. In nucleotides, the CDR3 is TGTGCCAGCAGCCAGGGGCTCTACAATGAGCAGTTCTTC. The chain joins TRBV6-4 to TRBJ2-1; tentative D call: TRBD1 (6 bases). Germline CDR1 and CDR2: MRHNA and SNTAGT. V shed 6 bases and J shed 3 bases, with 9 bases lying between them. The CDR3 has 13 residues.

This clone was seen a handful of times. The rearrangement links TRBV6-1 to TRBJ2-2, with TRBD1 matching 9 bases. CDR1 is MNHNS, CDR2 SASEGT, per germline. The ends lost 5 bases at V and 2 bases at J; junction bases unmatched: 3. This CDR3 comprises 15 residues. The CDR3 DNA is TGTGCCAGCAGTCGACAGGGGGTTAACACCGGGGAGCTGTTTTTT. As protein: CASSRQGVNTGELFF.

V and J are TRBV19 and TRBJ1-5, with D perhaps TRBD1 (5 bases). Germline V gene data show CDR1 as LNHDA and CDR2 as SQIVND (reference sequence). This CDR3 has 15 amino acids. Trimming removed 5 bases at V and 4 bases at J, with 15 bases between. The CDR3, as DNA: TGTGCCAGTAGTTTCAGGGCGGCTACTAATCAGCCCCAGCATTTT. Translating it yields CASSFRAATNQPQHF.

This chain links TRBV5-6 with TRBJ1-1; 7 bases agree with TRBD1. V lost 1 base to trimming and J lost 0 bases; unmatched junction nucleotides: 6. Per the germline V gene, CDR1 is SGHDT and CDR2 is YYEEEE. The CDR3 sequence is 16 residues long. CDR3 residues: CASSLLVGGMNTEAFF. CDR3 DNA: TGTGCCAGCAGCTTGCTTGTAGGGGGCATGAACACTGAAGCTTTCTTT.

The chain joins TRBV6-1 to TRBJ1-1; 7 nucleotides agree with TRBD1. Germline CDR1 is MNHNS and CDR2 is SASEGT. The junction had 11 bases not matched to a gene; V was cut back by 10 bases and J by 3 bases. This CDR3 comprises 14 residues. The CDR3 protein is CANTPGGKDTEAFF. CDR3 bases: TGTGCCAATACCCCAGGGGGGAAGGACACTGAAGCTTTCTTT.

This clone was seen a single time. This chain links TRBV7-2 with TRBJ2-7, with 12 bases matching TRBD2. Germline V lookup: CDR1 SGHTA, CDR2 FQGNSA. The CDR3 is made up of 16 amino acids. V shed 3 bases, J shed 5 bases, and the junction held 8 bases outside the gene matches. CDR3 protein: CASSFRLAGAGDEQYF. CDR3 DNA sequence: TGTGCCAGCAGCTTCCGACTAGCGGGGGCTGGCGACGAGCAGTACTTC.

V usage is TRBV7-9 and J usage is TRBJ2-3, with a weak D call TRBD1 (7 bases). Trimming cost V 5 bases and J 0 bases, with 12 bases left between them. Germline V gene lookup returns CDR1 SEHNR and CDR2 FQNEAQ (reference sequence). The CDR3 is 15 amino acids. The CDR3 DNA is TGTGCCAGCAGCCCGACAGGGACTAGCACAGATACGCAGTATTTT. This sequence encodes CASSPTGTSTDTQYF.

The chain joins TRBV7-2 to TRBJ1-5, with 12 bases aligning to TRBD1. CDR3 length: 14 amino acids. Germline V CDR1 and CDR2: SGHTA, FQGNSA. Losses at the gene ends were 5 bases for V and 6 bases for J; bases not matched to a gene: 2. Written as DNA, the CDR3 is TGTGCCAGCAGCCAGGGACAGGGGGCTCAGCCCCAGCATTTT. Protein sequence: CASSQGQGAQPQHF.

There are a few counts of this clone. The rearrangement joins TRBV27 to TRBJ1-1; D gene uncertain. CDR1 and CDR2 from the germline V gene are MNHEY and SMNVEV (reference sequence). Trimming stripped 0 bases from V and 1 base from J, with 9 bases between. CDR3 size: 15 residues. The CDR3 sequence: CASSLSITGNTEAFF. As DNA, the CDR3 is TGTGCCAGCAGTTTATCGATAACCGGGAACACTGAAGCTTTCTTT.

V usage is TRBV13 and J usage is TRBJ2-2; no definite D call. Germline V gene lookup returns CDR1 PRHDT and CDR2 FYEKMQ (reference sequence). The CDR3 loop spans 15 amino acids. Trimming removed 5 bases at V and 2 bases at J, with 12 bases between. This chain's CDR3 is CASSLHSRNTGELFF. In DNA form, the CDR3 reads TGTGCCAGCAGCCTTCACAGTCGTAACACCGGGGAGCTGTTTTTT.

CDR3 coding DNA: TGCGCCACCTCAAGGACAGGGTCCCACGAGCAGTACTTC. It encodes CATSRTGSHEQYF. The chain recombines TRBV10-1 with TRBJ2-7; 8 bases are a match to TRBD1. From germline, CDR1 is WNHNN and CDR2 SYGVQD (reference sequence). The V gene end was trimmed by 10 bases and the J gene end by 5 bases; junction bases not matched to a gene: 10. This CDR3 contains 13 residues.

This chain connects TRBV6-5 to TRBJ2-7, with D perhaps TRBD2 (5 bases). Trimming left V 0 bases short and J 3 bases short, with 15 bases between. The germline CDR1 and CDR2 sequences are MNHEY and SVGAGI. The CDR3 consists of 16 residues. Here the CDR3 DNA reads TGTGCCAGCAGTTACTCGGGGAGTGAAAGGGTCTACGAGCAGTACTTC. Protein sequence: CASSYSGSERVYEQYF.

The rearrangement uses TRBV2 and TRBJ2-7; D might be TRBD1 (5 bases). Germline CDR1 SNHLY, CDR2 FYNNEI. Trimming cost V 3 bases and J 6 bases, with 9 bases left between them. This CDR3 spans 12 amino acids. The CDR3 region is CASSDRDREQYF. The CDR3 DNA follows: TGTGCCAGCAGTGACAGGGATCGCGAGCAGTACTTC.

The J gene is TRBJ1-2, the V gene TRBV28; tentative D call: TRBD1 (5 bases). The length of the CDR3 is 14 residues. The V gene's germline CDR1 is MDHEN and CDR2 SYDVKM. Trimming took off 5 bases at V and 4 bases at J, with 14 bases between the two ends. The CDR3 DNA sequence: TGTGCCAGCAGTGTATCGGGGGACCTCTATGGCTACACCTTC. This codes for CASSVSGDLYGYTF.

The chain has TRBV4-2 and TRBJ1-4, with 12 bases that match TRBD1. Trimming cost V 4 bases and J 0 bases; bases outside gene matches: 3. CDR3 length equals 17 residues. Germline V CDR1 and CDR2: LGHNA, YNFKEQ. The CDR3 reads CASSLGQGATTNEKLFF. CDR3 coding DNA: TGTGCCAGCAGCCTGGGACAGGGGGCCACAACTAATGAAAAACTGTTTTTT.